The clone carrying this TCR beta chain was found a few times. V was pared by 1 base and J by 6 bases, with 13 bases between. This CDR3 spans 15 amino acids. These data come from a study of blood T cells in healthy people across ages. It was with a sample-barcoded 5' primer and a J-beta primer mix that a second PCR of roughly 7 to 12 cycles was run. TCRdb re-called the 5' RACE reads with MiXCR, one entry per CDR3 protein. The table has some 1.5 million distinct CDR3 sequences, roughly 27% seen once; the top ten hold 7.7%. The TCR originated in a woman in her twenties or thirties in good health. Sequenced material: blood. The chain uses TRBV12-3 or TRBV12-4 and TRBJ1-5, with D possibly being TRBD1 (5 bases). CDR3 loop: CASSLVGGNIQPQHF. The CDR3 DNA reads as TGTGCCAGCAGTTTAGTTGGGGGGAATATTCAGCCCCAGCATTTT.